Sequencing of this TCR beta chain was carried out in a study of cytomegalovirus exposure and HLA in healthy donors. Overall study: From about 179 million T cells, an earlier analysis saw 117 million unique TCR beta sequences.

Looked up from germline, CDR1 is SNHLY and CDR2 is FYNNEI. After removal of 4 bases from V and 0 bases from J, the junction contained 5 bases not matched to a gene. The CDR3 sequence is 16 residues long. General study results and limits: Later examination showed HLA-associated TCR beta chains had greater clonal expansion than equally common others. Excluded: some indistinguishable V segments such as TRBV6-2 and TRBV6-3. TCR beta V segments were, for the most part, productive about 87% or about 30% of the time in an earlier analysis.

As for this clone: Its antigen is not identified.

The PCR ran on 60 Vbeta and 13 Jbeta primers. The method was immunoSEQ multiplex PCR; TCRdb's version includes in-frame clones alone and lacks a portion of them. Among 200,000 or so clones listed, nearly 80% were seen once. The chain couples TRBV2 to TRBJ2-3, with 9 bases that match TRBD2. Sequencing was carried out using PBMCs. This sequence originates from a woman younger than 45 in good health and CMV-seropositive. As DNA, the CDR3 is TGTGCCAGCAGTGTGGTAGCGGGAGTAAGCACAGATACGCAGTATTTT. Translating it yields CASSVVAGVSTDTQYF.